This TCR beta chain was captured in a study of cytomegalovirus exposure and HLA in healthy donors. Looking at the study overall: Early on, a data release was issued that held some 85 million unique TCRs from HLA-typed donors.

PCR amplification relied on 60 Vbeta primers (plus 13 Jbeta primers). Under the authors' procedure: A follow-up analysis tallied 73 million or so unique TCR beta chains, roughly 11 million shared. Repertoires were generated with immunoSEQ multiplex PCR, while TCRdb's copy carries only in-frame clones and drops some. Clonal size and the V and J genes are those of that table, whereas D and trimming came from the DNA. The table records about 120,000 clones, 77% of them present only once. Per germline, CDR1 SEHNR and CDR2 FQNEAQ (reference sequence). This CDR3 has 13 amino acids. Points on this clone: The antigen is undetermined. A junction boundary mismatches the germline segment, possibly from a read error.

General observations from the study: The number of N-insertions in an Asian-associated ancestry cluster was reportedly below the roughly 670-donor mean in a later analysis. Several of the most significant clusters were apparently associated with common viral pathogens in a later analysis.

The material sequenced was PBMCs. The TCR was taken from a man in his forties in good health and CMV-seropositive. J is TRBJ2-1 and V is TRBV7-9, with 8 nucleotides matching TRBD1. The CDR3 loop reads CSSSLTGDNEQFF. The CDR3 DNA reads TGTTCCAGCAGCCTGACAGGGGACAATGAGCAGTTCTTC.